This is a list of T cell receptor beta chains from one sample in a study of T cell repertoires in cytomegalovirus infection. TCRdb re-called the reads with MiXCR, one entry per CDR3 protein. The table lists around 340,000 distinct CDR3 sequences, under 35% of them singletons, with about 19% in the top ten. For these receptors, no antigen is known. Sequencing used cultured PBMCs, obtained from culture after CMV antigen stimulation. Every receptor here comes from a human donor in good health (CMV status not recorded). Some clones in this sample may be carry-over from other donors' samples. CDR3s include the opening cysteine and the closing phenylalanine or tryptophan. D genes are given only for firm matches. Where a row states a size, it is once, few, many or the class of an expanded clone; other rows omit it.

J gene: TRBJ2-6; D gene: TRBD2; clone size: NA; CDR3 length: 16; V gene: TRBV7-6; CDR3 protein: CASSLAAGAGANVLTF; CDR3 DNA: TGTGCCAGCAGCTTAGCCGCGGGGGCTGGGGCCAACGTCCTGACTTTC
J gene: TRBJ2-3; D gene: TRBD2; clone size: NA; CDR3 length: 18; V gene: TRBV28; CDR3 protein: CASSSGLAGYESTDTQYF; CDR3 DNA: TGTGCCAGCAGTTCCGGACTAGCGGGATACGAAAGCACAGATACGCAGTATTTT
J gene: TRBJ2-7; D gene: NA; clone size: few; CDR3 length: 14; V gene: TRBV7-2; CDR3 protein: CASSFDGDSYEQYF; CDR3 DNA: TGTGCCAGCAGTTTCGACGGAGATTCCTACGAGCAGTACTTC
J gene: TRBJ1-5; D gene: NA; clone size: NA; CDR3 length: 15; V gene: TRBV5-1; CDR3 protein: CASSSRPGANQPQHF; CDR3 DNA: TGCGCCAGCAGCTCACGGCCAGGGGCAAATCAGCCCCAGCATTTT
J gene: TRBJ1-1; D gene: NA; clone size: few; CDR3 length: 14; V gene: TRBV12-3/TRBV12-4; CDR3 protein: CASSFRHLNTEAFF; CDR3 DNA: TGTGCCAGCAGTTTTAGGCACTTGAACACTGAAGCTTTCTTT
J gene: TRBJ1-1; D gene: TRBD1; clone size: NA; CDR3 length: 15; V gene: TRBV12-3/TRBV12-4; CDR3 protein: CASSSSQGGNTEAFF; CDR3 DNA: TGTGCCAGCAGTTCATCACAGGGGGGGAACACTGAAGCTTTCTTT
J gene: TRBJ2-7; D gene: NA; clone size: NA; CDR3 length: 16; V gene: TRBV18; CDR3 protein: CASSPRETENLYEQYF; CDR3 DNA: TGTGCCAGCTCACCCCGAGAGACAGAGAATCTATACGAGCAGTACTTC
J gene: TRBJ1-5; D gene: TRBD1; clone size: many; CDR3 length: 16; V gene: TRBV7-2; CDR3 protein: CASSLGQGAGNQPQHF; CDR3 DNA: TGTGCCAGCAGCTTAGGACAGGGGGCGGGCAATCAGCCCCAGCATTTT
J gene: TRBJ1-5; D gene: NA; clone size: many; CDR3 length: 12; V gene: TRBV7-6; CDR3 protein: CASSFGNGPQHF; CDR3 DNA: TGTGCCAGCAGCTTCGGGAATGGGCCCCAGCATTTT
J gene: TRBJ1-5; D gene: TRBD1; clone size: few; CDR3 length: 14; V gene: TRBV7-8; CDR3 protein: CASTQGGSNQPQHF; CDR3 DNA: TGTGCCAGCACCCAGGGGGGTAGCAATCAGCCCCAGCATTTT